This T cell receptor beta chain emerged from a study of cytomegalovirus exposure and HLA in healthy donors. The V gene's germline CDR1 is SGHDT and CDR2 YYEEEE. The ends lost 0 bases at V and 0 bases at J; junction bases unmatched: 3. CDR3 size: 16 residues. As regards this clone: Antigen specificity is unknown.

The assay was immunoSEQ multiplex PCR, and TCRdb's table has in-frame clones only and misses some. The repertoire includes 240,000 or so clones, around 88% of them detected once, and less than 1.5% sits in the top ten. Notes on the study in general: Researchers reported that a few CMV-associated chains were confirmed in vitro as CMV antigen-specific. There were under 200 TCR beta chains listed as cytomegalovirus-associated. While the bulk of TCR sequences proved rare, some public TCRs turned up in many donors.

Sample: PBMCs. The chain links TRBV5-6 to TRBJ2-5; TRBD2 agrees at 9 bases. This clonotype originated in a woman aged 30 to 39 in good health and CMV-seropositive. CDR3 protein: CASSLGGRAYQETQYF. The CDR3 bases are TGTGCCAGCAGCTTGGGCGGGAGGGCGTACCAAGAGACCCAGTACTTC. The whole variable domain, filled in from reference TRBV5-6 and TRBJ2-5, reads DAGVTQSPTHLIKTRGQQVTLRCSPKSGHDTVSWYQQALGQGPQFIFQYYEEEERQRGNFPDRFSGHQFPNYSSELNVNALLLGDSALYLCASSLGGRAYQETQYFGPGTRLLVL.